This TCR beta chain derives from a study of blood T cell repertoires in COVID-19. Study-level background: Acute-phase and convalescent COVID-19 samples originated in the United States, Italy and Spain. T cells, B-cell-depleted T cells, or PBMCs supplied cDNA or gDNA.

Per the authors' pipeline: Reference gene primer amplification yielded estimated nucleated cell counts. Measured with immunoSEQ multiplex PCR; TCRdb has only the in-frame clones, and not every one. The DNA gave D and trimming, while V, J and clone size come from that table. The sample consists of roughly 110,000 clones, around 84% of them appearing once. The CDR3 sequence is 15 residues long. Germline V gene sequence: CDR1 SQVTM, CDR2 ANQGSEA. The ends lost 1 base at V and 2 bases at J; junction bases unmatched: 7. The clonotype comes from a woman in her forties with acute or convalescent COVID-19. Sequenced material: peripheral blood. V and J are TRBV29-1 and TRBJ1-2; 7 bases line up with TRBD1. The CDR3 DNA is TGCAGCGTTGAAGCTCGGGACAGTTGGAACTATGGCTACACCTTC. Translating gives CSVEARDSWNYGYTF.